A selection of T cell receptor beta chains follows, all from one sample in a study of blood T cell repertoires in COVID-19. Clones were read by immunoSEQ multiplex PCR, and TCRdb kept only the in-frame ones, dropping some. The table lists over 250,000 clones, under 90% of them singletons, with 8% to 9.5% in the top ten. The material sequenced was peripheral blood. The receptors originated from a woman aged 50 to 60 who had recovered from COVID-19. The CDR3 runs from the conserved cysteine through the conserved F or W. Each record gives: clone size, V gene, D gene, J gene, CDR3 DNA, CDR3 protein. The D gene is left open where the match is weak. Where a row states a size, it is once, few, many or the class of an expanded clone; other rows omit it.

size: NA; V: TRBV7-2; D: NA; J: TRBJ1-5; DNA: TGTGCCAGCACTATCACCGCGGATCAGCCCCAGCATTTT; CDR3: CASTITADQPQHF
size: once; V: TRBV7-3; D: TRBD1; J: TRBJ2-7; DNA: TGTGCCAGCAGCTTAAATGGGTTCGGGTCGACAGGGCCCTACGAGCAGTACTTC; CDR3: CASSLNGFGSTGPYEQYF
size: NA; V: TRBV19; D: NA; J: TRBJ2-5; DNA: TGTGCCACCAGAAGAGGACAGTTCGAGACCCAGTACTTC; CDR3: CATRRGQFETQYF
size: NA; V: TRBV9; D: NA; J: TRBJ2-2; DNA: TGTGCCAGCAGCGCGAACCCGCGGGTAGCGGTGAACACCGGGGAGCTGTTTTTT; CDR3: CASSANPRVAVNTGELFF
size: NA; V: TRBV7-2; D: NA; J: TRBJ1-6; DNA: TGTGCCAGCAGTGGGAGGGCAGACTCCTATAATTCACCCCTCCACTTT; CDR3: CASSGRADSYNSPLHF
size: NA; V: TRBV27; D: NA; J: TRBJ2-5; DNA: TGTGCCAGCAGTCCCCGGACTGCACAAGAGACCCAGTACTTC; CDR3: CASSPRTAQETQYF
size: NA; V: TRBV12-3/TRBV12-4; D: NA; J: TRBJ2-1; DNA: TGTGCCAGCAGTTTGACGGGTGAGCAGTTCTTC; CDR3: CASSLTGEQFF
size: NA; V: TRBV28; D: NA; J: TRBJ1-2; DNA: TGTGCCAGCGACTCCCCACAGGCCTATGGCTACACCTTC; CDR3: CASDSPQAYGYTF
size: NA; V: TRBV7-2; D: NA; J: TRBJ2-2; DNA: TGTGCCAGCAGCTTAGCGTCAGGGGCCGGGGAGCTGTTTTTT; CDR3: CASSLASGAGELFF
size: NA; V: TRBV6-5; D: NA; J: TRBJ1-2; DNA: TGTGCCAGCAGTTACTCGTTCGAGTATGGCTACACCTTC; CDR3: CASSYSFEYGYTF
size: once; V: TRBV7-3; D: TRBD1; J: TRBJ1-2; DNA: TGTGCCAGCAGCCCGGACAGGGCCTTGGGCTACACCTTC; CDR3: CASSPDRALGYTF
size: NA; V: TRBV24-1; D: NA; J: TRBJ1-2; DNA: TGTGCCACCAGTGATTCGCCAGGCTTCTACACCTTC; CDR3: CATSDSPGFYTF
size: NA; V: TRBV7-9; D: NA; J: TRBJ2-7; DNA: TGTGCCAGCAGCGGGACTCTATACGAGCAGTACTTC; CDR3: CASSGTLYEQYF
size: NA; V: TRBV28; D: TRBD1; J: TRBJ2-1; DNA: TGTGCCACCCAGGGGGTTAGCTCCTACAATGAGCAGTTCTTC; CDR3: CATQGVSSYNEQFF
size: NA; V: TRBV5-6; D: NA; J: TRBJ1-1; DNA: TGTGCCAGCAGCCCAATCCAGAGGGGGTCAAGGACTGAAGCTTTCTTT; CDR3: CASSPIQRGSRTEAFF
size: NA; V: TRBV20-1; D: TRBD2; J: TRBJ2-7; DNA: TGCAGTGCTAGTAAGACTAGCGGGGGGGCCTTGGAGTACGAGCAGTACTTC; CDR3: CSASKTSGGALEYEQYF
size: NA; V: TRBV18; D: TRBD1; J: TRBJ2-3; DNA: TGTGCCAGCTCAGCAGGGGGAACAGATACGCAGTATTTT; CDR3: CASSAGGTDTQYF
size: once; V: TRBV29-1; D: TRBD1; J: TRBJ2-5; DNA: TGCAGCGCAGGATCGACGACAGGGTGGATAGAGACCCAGTACTTC; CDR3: CSAGSTTGWIETQYF
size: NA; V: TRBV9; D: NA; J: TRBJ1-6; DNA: TGTGCCAGCAGCGCCCAACAGGGTACACCCCTCCACTTT; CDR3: CASSAQQGTPLHF
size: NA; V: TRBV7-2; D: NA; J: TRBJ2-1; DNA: TGTGCCAGCAGCTTTAGAAGTGAGCAGTTCTTC; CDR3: CASSFRSEQFF
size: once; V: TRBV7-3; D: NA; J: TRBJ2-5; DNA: TGTGCCAGCAGCTCAGGGCCGCTCAGGGCCCAGTACTTC; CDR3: CASSSGPLRAQYF
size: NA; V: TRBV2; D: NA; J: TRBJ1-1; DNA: TGTGCCAGCAACATGATTGGGACACAGGACGCGAACACTGAAGCTTTCTTT; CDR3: CASNMIGTQDANTEAFF
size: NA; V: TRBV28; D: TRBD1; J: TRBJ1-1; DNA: TGTGCCAGCAGTGCACCGGACAGGGTTGCTTTCTTT; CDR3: CASSAPDRVAFF
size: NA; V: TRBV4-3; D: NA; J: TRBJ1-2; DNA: TGCGCCAGCAGCCAAGATGGGAGGCAGGGTGGCACCTTC; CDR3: CASSQDGRQGGTF
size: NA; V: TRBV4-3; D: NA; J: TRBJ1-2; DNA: TGCGCCAGCAGCCACTCCAGCGCCGAGGCCTATGGCTACACCTTC; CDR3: CASSHSSAEAYGYTF
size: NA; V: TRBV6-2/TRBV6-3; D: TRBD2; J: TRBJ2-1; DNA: TGTGCCAGCAGTTACTCGACTAAGGACGGGAGGGGGTCCTACAATGAGCAGTTCTTC; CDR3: CASSYSTKDGRGSYNEQFF
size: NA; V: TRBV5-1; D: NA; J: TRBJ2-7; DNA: TGCGCCAGCAGCTTGTACAGAGAGTACGAGCAGTACTTC; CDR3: CASSLYREYEQYF
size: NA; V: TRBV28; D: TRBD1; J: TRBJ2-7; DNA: TGTGCCAGCAGTCCCACCGGGACAGGAACCTACGAGCAGTACTTC; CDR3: CASSPTGTGTYEQYF
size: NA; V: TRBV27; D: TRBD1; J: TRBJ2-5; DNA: TGTGCCAGCAGACAGGGACAGCGAGAGACCCAGTACTTC; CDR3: CASRQGQRETQYF
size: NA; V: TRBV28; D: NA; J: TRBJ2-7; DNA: TGTGCCAGCAGTTTACTCTCTACAGGGTCCTACGAGCAGTACTTC; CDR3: CASSLLSTGSYEQYF
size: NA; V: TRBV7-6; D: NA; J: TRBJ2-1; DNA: TGTGCCAGCAGCTCCCTGTTGGGGCGAAATGAGCAGTTCTTC; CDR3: CASSSLLGRNEQFF
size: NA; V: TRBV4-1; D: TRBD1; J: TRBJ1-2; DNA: TGCGCCAGCAGCCAACCGGGACAGGGGATTCGTGGCTACACCTTC; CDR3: CASSQPGQGIRGYTF
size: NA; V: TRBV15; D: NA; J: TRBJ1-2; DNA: TGTGCCACCAGCAGAGATCTAGCCCACGGACTGCCCTATGGCTACACCTTC; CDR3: CATSRDLAHGLPYGYTF
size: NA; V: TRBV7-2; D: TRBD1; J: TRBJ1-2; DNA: TGTGCCAGCAGTAGTTCCGGGACAGGGCGCCACCAGTCCTATGGCTACACCTTC; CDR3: CASSSSGTGRHQSYGYTF